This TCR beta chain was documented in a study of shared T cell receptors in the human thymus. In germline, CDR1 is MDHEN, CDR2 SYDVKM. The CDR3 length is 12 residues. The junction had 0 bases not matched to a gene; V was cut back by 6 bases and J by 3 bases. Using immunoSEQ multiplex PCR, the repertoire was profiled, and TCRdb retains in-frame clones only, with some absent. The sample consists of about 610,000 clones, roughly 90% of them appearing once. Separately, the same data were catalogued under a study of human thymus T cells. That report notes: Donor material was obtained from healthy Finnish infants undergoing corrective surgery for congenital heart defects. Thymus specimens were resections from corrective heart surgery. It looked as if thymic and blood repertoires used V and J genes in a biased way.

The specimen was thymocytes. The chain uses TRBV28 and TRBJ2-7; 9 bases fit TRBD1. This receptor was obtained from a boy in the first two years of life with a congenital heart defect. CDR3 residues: CASRDRGYEQYF. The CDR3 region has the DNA TGTGCCAGCAGGGACAGGGGCTACGAGCAGTACTTC.